The 27 T cell receptor beta chains below come from one sample, sequenced in a study of T cell repertoires in cytomegalovirus infection. One entry per CDR3 protein, called by TCRdb with MiXCR from the reads. The sample consists of roughly 45,000 distinct CDR3 sequences, 20% of them appearing once. Antigens for these TCRs are unknown. Sequencing used PBMCs, sequenced either directly or after in vitro stimulation (not recorded which). Source of these receptors: a human donor in good health (CMV status not recorded). Some clones in this sample may be carry-over from other donors' samples.

There are a few counts of this clonotype. The chain recombines TRBV15 with TRBJ2-5; D possibly corresponds to TRBD2 (6 bases). Trimming removed 5 bases at V and 1 base at J, with 14 bases between. Germline assignment: CDR1 LNHNV and CDR2 YYDKDF (reference sequence). The CDR3 length is 15 residues. The CDR3 DNA sequence: TGTGCCACCAGCCTCGGAGGAGGGCGCCAAGAGACCCAGTACTTC. Its translation: CATSLGGGRQETQYF.

This clonotype was observed a few times. The chain couples TRBV6-5 to TRBJ2-1; 9 positions match TRBD2. The CDR3 consists of 13 residues. CDR1 is MNHEY, CDR2 SVGAGI, per germline. The V and J ends lost 10 bases and 2 bases, in that order; junction bases with no gene match: 3. The CDR3 nucleotides read TGTGCCACCAAGCGGGGGGCCTACAATGAGCAGTTCTTC. This encodes CATKRGAYNEQFF.

This clonotype was recorded a few times. J is TRBJ1-2 and V is TRBV2; the match to TRBD1 covers 10 bases. The V gene's germline CDR1 is SNHLY and CDR2 FYNNEI. This CDR3 spans 13 amino acids. V gave up 8 bases and J gave up 6 bases; unmatched junction bases: 6. The CDR3 loop is CASGVGTGDGYTF. Written as DNA, the CDR3 is TGTGCCAGCGGAGTAGGGACAGGGGATGGCTACACCTTC.

This clonotype is large (0.1 to 1%) in the sample. The V call is TRBV10-3, the J call TRBJ2-7; D unclear. CDR3 size: 14 residues. Trimming left V 6 bases short and J 5 bases short, with 17 bases between. Germline CDR1 is ENHRY and CDR2 is SYGVKD. The CDR3 nucleotides are TGTGCCATCAGCACTCCGGGTCCTACCCACGAGCAGTACTTC. As protein: CAISTPGPTHEQYF.

The J gene is TRBJ1-6, the V gene TRBV6-5; 10 positions match TRBD1. Germline assignment: CDR1 MNHEY and CDR2 SVGAGI. Trimming removed 7 bases from V and 10 bases from J; junction bases left unmatched: 4. The CDR3 has 13 amino acids. CDR3 in DNA: TGTGCCAGCACGAGGGGACAGGGGTCACCCCTCCACTTT. It encodes CASTRGQGSPLHF.

This rearrangement joins TRBV7-9 to TRBJ1-6, with D unclear. Between the trimmed V and J ends, which lost 5 bases and 9 bases, there was a span of 11 bases. The CDR3 contains 13 residues. The V gene's germline CDR1 is SEHNR and CDR2 FQNEAQ (reference sequence). The CDR3: CASSREPGSPLHF. The CDR3 DNA follows: TGTGCCAGCAGCCGGGAGCCCGGTTCACCCCTCCACTTT.

This clonotype showed up many times. The chain has TRBV7-2 and TRBJ2-7; D is undetermined. V was cut by 3 bases and J by 6 bases, with 9 bases left in between. The CDR3 loop spans 12 amino acids. Germline V gene lookup returns CDR1 SGHTA and CDR2 FQGNSA. The CDR3 loop reads CASSFRGREQYF. The CDR3 nucleotides are TGTGCCAGCAGCTTTAGAGGTCGCGAGCAGTACTTC. Based on the CDR3 plus reference TRBV7-2 and TRBJ2-7, the full variable domain is GAGVSQSPSNKVTEKGKDVELRCDPISGHTALYWYRQSLGQGLEFLIYFQGNSAPDKSGLPSDRFSAERTGGSVSTLTIQRTQQEDSAVYLCASSFRGREQYFGPGTRLTVT.

The chain has TRBV19 and TRBJ1-2, with a tentative D call TRBD1 (5 bases). Trimming removed 8 bases at V and 7 bases at J, with 17 bases between. The CDR3 runs to 13 residues. CDR1 is LNHDA, CDR2 SQIVND, per germline (reference sequence). The CDR3 is CASSGARRLGYTF. For the CDR3, the DNA is TGTGCCAGTTCCGGGGCTCGGCGGCTTGGCTACACCTTC.

Many counts were recorded for this clonotype. V is TRBV7-8 and J is TRBJ2-1, with no clear D. The CDR3 extends over 16 amino acids. CDR1 and CDR2 from the germline V gene are SGHVS and FQNEAQ. Trimming took 2 bases from V and 0 from J, leaving 11 bases between them. The CDR3 loop is CASSLRPESSYNEQFF. In DNA form, the CDR3 reads TGTGCCAGCAGCTTAAGGCCGGAGAGCTCCTACAATGAGCAGTTCTTC. Complete variable domain (other parts from reference TRBV7-8 and TRBJ2-1): GAGVSQSPRYKVAKRGQDVALRCDPISGHVSLFWYQQALGQGPEFLTYFQNEAQLDKSGLPSDRFFAERPEGSVSTLKIQRTQQEDSAVYLCASSLRPESSYNEQFFGPGTRLTVL.

V gene TRBV27 combines with J gene TRBJ1-2, with D perhaps matching TRBD1 (5 bases). V was clipped by 5 bases and J by 5 bases, with 12 bases between them. This CDR3 contains 13 residues. Germline V lookup: CDR1 MNHEY, CDR2 SMNVEV (reference sequence). CDR3 protein: CASSRGGPYGYTF. In DNA, the CDR3 is TGTGCCAGCAGTCGGGGCGGGCCGTATGGCTACACCTTC.

In its sample, this clonotype was seen a few times. The V gene is TRBV6-1, the J gene TRBJ2-4; the match to TRBD2 covers 7 bases. This CDR3 has 12 residues. After removal of 1 base from V and 13 bases from J, the junction contained 4 bases not matched to a gene. The germline CDR1 and CDR2 sequences are MNHNS and SASEGT. CDR3 amino acids: CASSEVWEGQYF. The CDR3, as DNA: TGTGCCAGCAGTGAAGTTTGGGAGGGACAGTACTTC.

J is TRBJ1-3 and V is TRBV2; D call uncertain. The germline CDR1 and CDR2 sequences are SNHLY and FYNNEI. The V gene lost 4 bases and the J gene lost 8 bases, with 12 bases spanning the gap. This CDR3 has 13 amino acids. In nucleotides, the CDR3 is TGTGCCAGCAGTGTGGAACGTGATGACACCATATATTTT. It codes for CASSVERDDTIYF.

J is TRBJ2-5 and V is TRBV29-1; 7 nucleotides match TRBD2. The junction had 5 bases not matched to a gene; V was cut back by 6 bases and J by 4 bases. The CDR3 is 12 amino acids. Germline CDR1 is SQVTM and CDR2 is ANQGSEA. The CDR3 DNA follows: TGCAGCGTGGACGTAGCGGGAGAGACCCAGTACTTC. It codes for CSVDVAGETQYF.

This clonotype was recorded many times. The chain combines TRBV5-1 with TRBJ2-7; TRBD1 matches at 9 bases. Germline V gene data show CDR1 as SGHRS and CDR2 as YFSETQ. Unmatched junction bases numbered 2, after V lost 2 bases and J lost 2 bases. The CDR3 covers 14 residues. The CDR3 protein is CASSFRQGAYEQYF. CDR3 DNA sequence: TGCGCCAGCAGCTTTCGACAGGGGGCCTACGAGCAGTACTTC.

The gene calls are TRBV19 and TRBJ2-7; the D is unclear. The ends were cut back, 1 base at V and 0 bases at J, with 7 bases in the middle. The germline V gene has CDR1 LNHDA and CDR2 SQIVND (reference sequence). The CDR3 sequence is 14 residues long. The CDR3 coding sequence is TGTGCCAGTAGTATAGGCCGCAGCTCCTACGAGCAGTACTTC. The encoded protein is CASSIGRSSYEQYF. The full variable domain, completed using reference TRBV19 and TRBJ2-7, is DGGITQSPKYLFRKEGQNVTLSCEQNLNHDAMYWYRQDPGQGLRLIYYSQIVNDFQKGDIAEGYSVSREKKESFPLTVTSAQKNPTAFYLCASSIGRSSYEQYFGPGTRLTVT.

V is TRBV18 and J is TRBJ1-1, with D unresolved. This CDR3 comprises 12 residues. V dropped 3 bases and J dropped 0 bases, with 2 bases sitting between them. Germline values: CDR1 KGHSH, CDR2 LQKENI. CDR3 in amino acids: CASSPMNTEAFF. In nucleotides, the CDR3 is TGTGCCAGCTCACCCATGAACACTGAAGCTTTCTTT. Based on the CDR3 plus reference TRBV18 and TRBJ1-1, the full variable domain is NAGVMQNPRHLVRRRGQEARLRCSPMKGHSHVYWYRQLPEEGLKFMVYLQKENIIDESGMPKERFSAEFPKEGPSILRIQQVVRGDSAAYFCASSPMNTEAFFGQGTRLTVV.

This clonotype was observed many times. V and J are TRBV6-2 or TRBV6-3 and TRBJ2-7; a possible D gene is TRBD2 (5 bases). The CDR3 loop spans 12 amino acids. Germline V gene data show CDR1 as MNHEY and CDR2 as SVGEGT. Trimming pared 4 bases from V and 2 bases from J, leaving 6 bases between. CDR3 residues: CASSWGAYEQYF. DNA for the CDR3: TGTGCCAGCAGTTGGGGAGCCTACGAGCAGTACTTC.

The sample holds a few counts of this clonotype. CDR3 loop: CASSQDYNQPQHF. CDR3 bases: TGTGCCAGCAGCCAAGATTATAATCAGCCCCAGCATTTT. This chain connects TRBV14 to TRBJ1-5; D unclear. This CDR3 spans 13 amino acids. Looked up from germline, CDR1 is SGHDN and CDR2 is FVKESK. V dropped 0 bases and J dropped 4 bases, with 4 bases sitting between them.

The V and J genes are TRBV12-3 or TRBV12-4 and TRBJ2-1; TRBD1 or TRBD2 may be the D gene (6 bases each). This CDR3 is built from 15 residues. V shed 6 bases and J shed 7 bases, with 19 bases lying between them. Here the CDR3 reads CASSPYGGRGNEQFF. Written as DNA, the CDR3 is TGTGCCAGCAGCCCTTATGGGGGCCGGGGGAATGAGCAGTTCTTC.

This clonotype was recorded many times. The chain is built from TRBV7-6 and TRBJ1-6; D gene ambiguous. CDR3 length: 13 residues. Germline CDR1 is SGHVS and CDR2 is FNYEAQ. The V gene lost 2 bases and the J gene lost 7 bases, with 6 bases spanning the gap. In DNA form, the CDR3 reads TGTGCCAGCAGCTTAAGTATCAATTCACCCCTCCACTTT. Translating gives CASSLSINSPLHF.

In the case of this clonotype: A much larger clone lies a single base off, so this may be a read error. The CDR3 region is CVSSPTRRAYEQYF. The CDR3 DNA reads TGTGTCAGCAGCCCGACTAGGAGGGCCTACGAGCAGTACTTC. V gene TRBV11-2 combines with J gene TRBJ2-7, with D possibly matching TRBD2 (6 bases). The germline gives CDR1 SGHAT, CDR2 FQNNGV. The CDR3 has 14 amino acids.

As regards this clonotype: The junction departs from germline at one end; a sequencing error may be responsible. The chain employs TRBV6-1 and TRBJ1-5; D gene unclear. Germline CDR1 is MNHNS and CDR2 is SASEGT. The CDR3 is 16 residues long. The CDR3 sequence is CASSEVGVRSNQPQHF. The DNA for the CDR3 is TGTGCCAGCAGCGAAGTTGGGGTGAGGAGCAATCAGCCCCAGCATTTT.

This rearrangement joins TRBV9 to TRBJ2-1, with 7 bases aligning to TRBD2. Germline V lookup: CDR1 SGDLS, CDR2 YYNGEE. This CDR3 region has 12 residues. V shed 4 bases and J 9 bases; nucleotides not matched to a gene: 4. CDR3 sequence reads: CASSSSGIEQFF. Written as DNA, the CDR3 is TGTGCCAGCAGCTCCAGCGGGATTGAGCAGTTCTTC.

This clonotype occurred a few times. The V call is TRBV6-1, the J call TRBJ2-1, with D possibly being TRBD1 (6 bases). V shed 4 bases and J shed 12 bases, with 13 bases lying between them. The CDR3 runs 12 residues. The germline gives CDR1 MNHNS, CDR2 SASEGT. The CDR3 coding sequence is TGTGCCAGCAGTGCAGACAGGTATGGGCAGTTCTTC. Its protein is CASSADRYGQFF.

CDR3 loop: CSASKLAGEETQYF. The CDR3 DNA is TGCAGTGCTAGTAAACTAGCGGGAGAAGAGACCCAGTACTTC. The V call is TRBV20-1, the J call TRBJ2-5; 11 positions agree with TRBD2. CDR1 and CDR2 from the germline V gene are DFQATT and SNEGSKA (reference sequence). This CDR3 contains 14 residues. With 3 bases clipped from V and 3 bases from J, the junction kept 3 bases outside the gene matches.

The chain employs TRBV9 and TRBJ2-1; 9 bases are shared with TRBD2. The CDR3 sequence is 17 residues long. J gave up 5 bases and V 0 bases, and 9 bases lay outside the gene matches. CDR1 is SGDLS and CDR2 is YYNGEE in the germline V gene. The CDR3 loop reads CASSVALAGANNNEQFF. The CDR3 coding sequence is TGTGCCAGCAGCGTAGCTTTAGCGGGGGCCAACAACAATGAGCAGTTCTTC. The full variable domain, rest sourced from reference TRBV9 and TRBJ2-1, is DSGVTQTPKHLITATGQRVTLRCSPRSGDLSVYWYQQSLDQGLQFLIQYYNGEERAKGNILERFSAQQFPDLHSELNLSSLELGDSALYFCASSVALAGANNNEQFFGPGTRLTVL.

J is TRBJ2-7 and V is TRBV7-2; D is unclear. This CDR3 region has 14 residues. The germline CDR1 and CDR2 sequences are SGHTA and FQGNSA. The germline V and J ends were trimmed by 0 bases and 2 bases, with 8 bases remaining between them. DNA of the CDR3: TGTGCCAGCAGCTTAGCGGTCAGTGCCTACGAGCAGTACTTC. Protein: CASSLAVSAYEQYF. The entire variable domain, with the rest obtained from reference TRBV7-2 and TRBJ2-7, is as follows: GAGVSQSPSNKVTEKGKDVELRCDPISGHTALYWYRQSLGQGLEFLIYFQGNSAPDKSGLPSDRFSAERTGGSVSTLTIQRTQQEDSAVYLCASSLAVSAYEQYFGPGTRLTVT.